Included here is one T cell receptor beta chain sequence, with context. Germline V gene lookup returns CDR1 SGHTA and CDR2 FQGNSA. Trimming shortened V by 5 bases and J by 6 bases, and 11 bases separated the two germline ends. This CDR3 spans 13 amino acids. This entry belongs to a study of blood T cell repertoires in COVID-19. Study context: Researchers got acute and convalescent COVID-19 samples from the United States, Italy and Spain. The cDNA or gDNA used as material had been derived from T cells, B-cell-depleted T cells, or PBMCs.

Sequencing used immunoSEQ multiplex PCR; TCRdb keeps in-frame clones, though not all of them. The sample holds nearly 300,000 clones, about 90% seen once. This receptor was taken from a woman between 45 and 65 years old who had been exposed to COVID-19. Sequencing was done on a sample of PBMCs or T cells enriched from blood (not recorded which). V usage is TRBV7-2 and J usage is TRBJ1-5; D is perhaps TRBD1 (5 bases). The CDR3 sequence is CASSTWGGQPQHF. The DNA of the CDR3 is TGTGCCAGCAGCACCTGGGGGGGTCAGCCCCAGCATTTT.